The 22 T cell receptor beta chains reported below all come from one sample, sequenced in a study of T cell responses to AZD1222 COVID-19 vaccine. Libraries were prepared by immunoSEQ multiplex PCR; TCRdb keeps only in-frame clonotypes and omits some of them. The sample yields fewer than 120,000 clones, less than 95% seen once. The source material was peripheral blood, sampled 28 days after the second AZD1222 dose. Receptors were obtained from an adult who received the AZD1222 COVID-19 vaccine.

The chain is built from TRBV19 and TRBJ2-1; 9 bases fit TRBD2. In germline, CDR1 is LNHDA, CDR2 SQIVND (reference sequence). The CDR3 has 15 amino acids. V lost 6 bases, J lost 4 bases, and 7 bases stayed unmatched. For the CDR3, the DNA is TGTGCCAGTAGCCTACTAGCGGGTGCTTACAATGAGCAGTTCTTC. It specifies CASSLLAGAYNEQFF. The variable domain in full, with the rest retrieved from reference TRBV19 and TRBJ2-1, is DGGITQSPKYLFRKEGQNVTLSCEQNLNHDAMYWYRQDPGQGLRLIYYSQIVNDFQKGDIAEGYSVSREKKESFPLTVTSAQKNPTAFYLCASSLLAGAYNEQFFGPGTRLTVL.

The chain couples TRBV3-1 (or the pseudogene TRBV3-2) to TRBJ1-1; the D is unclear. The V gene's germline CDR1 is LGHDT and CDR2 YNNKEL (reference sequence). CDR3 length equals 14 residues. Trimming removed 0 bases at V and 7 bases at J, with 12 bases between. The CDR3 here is CASSQDGGMGEAFF. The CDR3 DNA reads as TGTGCCAGCAGCCAAGACGGAGGGATGGGTGAAGCTTTCTTT.

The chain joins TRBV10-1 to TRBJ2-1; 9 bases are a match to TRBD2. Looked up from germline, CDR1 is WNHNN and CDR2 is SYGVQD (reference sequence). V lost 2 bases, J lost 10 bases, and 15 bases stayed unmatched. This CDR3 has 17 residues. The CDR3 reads CASSEAVGTSPAGEQFF. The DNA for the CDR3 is TGCGCCAGCAGTGAGGCTGTCGGGACTAGCCCCGCGGGGGAGCAGTTCTTC.

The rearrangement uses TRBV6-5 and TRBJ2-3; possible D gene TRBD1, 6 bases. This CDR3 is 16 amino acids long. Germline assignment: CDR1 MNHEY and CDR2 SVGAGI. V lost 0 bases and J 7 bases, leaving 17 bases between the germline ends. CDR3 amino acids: CASSYSHNRVRYTQYF. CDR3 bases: TGTGCCAGCAGTTACTCGCACAACAGGGTACGATATACGCAGTATTTT.

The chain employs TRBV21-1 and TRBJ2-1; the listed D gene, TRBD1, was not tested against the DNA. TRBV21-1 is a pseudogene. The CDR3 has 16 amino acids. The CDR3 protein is CASSKERGCNDWGRFF. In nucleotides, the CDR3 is TGTGCCAGCAGCAAAGAGAGGGGCTGCAATGACTGGGGGCGGTTCTTC.

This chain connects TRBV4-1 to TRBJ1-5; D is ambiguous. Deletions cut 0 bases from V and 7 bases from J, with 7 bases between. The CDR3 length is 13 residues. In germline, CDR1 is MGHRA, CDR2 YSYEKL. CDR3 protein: CASSQDVGQPQHF. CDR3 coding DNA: TGCGCCAGCAGCCAAGATGTGGGGCAGCCCCAGCATTTT.

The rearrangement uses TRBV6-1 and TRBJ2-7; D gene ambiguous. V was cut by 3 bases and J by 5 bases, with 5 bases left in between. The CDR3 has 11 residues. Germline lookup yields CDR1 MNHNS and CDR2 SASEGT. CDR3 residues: CASSDPHEQYF. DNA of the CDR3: TGTGCCAGCAGTGATCCCCACGAGCAGTACTTC.

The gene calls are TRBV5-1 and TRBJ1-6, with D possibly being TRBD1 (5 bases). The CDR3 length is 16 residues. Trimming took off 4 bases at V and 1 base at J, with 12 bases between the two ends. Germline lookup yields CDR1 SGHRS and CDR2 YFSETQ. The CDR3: CASSLGGRSYNSPLHF. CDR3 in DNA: TGCGCCAGCAGCCTGGGGGGGAGGTCCTATAATTCACCCCTCCACTTT. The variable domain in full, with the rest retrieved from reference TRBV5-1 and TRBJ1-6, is KAGVTQTPRYLIKTRGQQVTLSCSPISGHRSVSWYQQTPGQGLQFLFEYFSETQRNKGNFPGRFSGRQFSNSRSEMNVSTLELGDSALYLCASSLGGRSYNSPLHFGNGTRLTVT.

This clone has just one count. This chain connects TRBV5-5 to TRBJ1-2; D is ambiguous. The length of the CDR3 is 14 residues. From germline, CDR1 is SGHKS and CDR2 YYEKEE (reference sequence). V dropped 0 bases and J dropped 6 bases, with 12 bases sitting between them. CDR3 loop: CASSLGRSYDGYTF. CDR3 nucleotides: TGTGCCAGCAGCTTGGGCAGGTCGTATGATGGCTACACCTTC.

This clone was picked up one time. This CDR3 reads CASSWTGAYNEQFF. DNA for the CDR3: TGTGCCAGCAGCTGGACGGGCGCCTACAATGAGCAGTTCTTC. The chain has TRBV7-9 and TRBJ2-1; no reliable D call. Trimming shortened V by 4 bases and J by 2 bases, and 9 bases separated the two germline ends. The V gene's germline CDR1 is SEHNR and CDR2 FQNEAQ (reference sequence). The CDR3 contains 14 residues. Full variable domain (outside the CDR3, taken from reference TRBV7-9 and TRBJ2-1): DTGVSQNPRHKITKRGQNVTFRCDPISEHNRLYWYRQTLGQGPEFLTYFQNEAQLEKSRLLSDRFSAERPKGSFSTLEIQRTEQGDSAMYLCASSWTGAYNEQFFGPGTRLTVL.

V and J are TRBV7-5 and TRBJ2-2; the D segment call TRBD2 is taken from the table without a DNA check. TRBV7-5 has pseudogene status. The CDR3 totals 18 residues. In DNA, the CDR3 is TGTGTCAGAAGCTTCCTGGTTGAGGGGAGGAGAAACACCGGGGAGCTGTTTTTT. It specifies CVRSFLVEGRRNTGELFF.

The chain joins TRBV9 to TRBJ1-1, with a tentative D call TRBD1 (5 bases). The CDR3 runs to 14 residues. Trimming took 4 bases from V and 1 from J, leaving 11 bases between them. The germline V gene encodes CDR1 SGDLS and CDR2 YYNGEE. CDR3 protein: CASSPETGNTEAFF. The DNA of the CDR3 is TGTGCCAGCAGCCCCGAAACAGGGAACACTGAAGCTTTCTTT.

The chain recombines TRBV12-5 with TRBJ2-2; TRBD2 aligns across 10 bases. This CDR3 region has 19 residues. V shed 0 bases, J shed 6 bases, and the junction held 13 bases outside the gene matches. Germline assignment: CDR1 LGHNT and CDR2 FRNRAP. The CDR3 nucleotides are TGTGCTAGTGGTTTGGTTTTTATGTCTAGCGGGAGTAGTTCCGGGGAGCTGTTTTTT. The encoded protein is CASGLVFMSSGSSSGELFF.

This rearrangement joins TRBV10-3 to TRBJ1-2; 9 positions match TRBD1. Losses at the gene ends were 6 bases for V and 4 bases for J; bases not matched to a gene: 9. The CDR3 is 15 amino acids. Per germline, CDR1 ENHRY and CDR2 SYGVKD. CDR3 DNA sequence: TGTGCCATCAGGCAACCGGACAGGGGTGGCTATGGCTACACCTTC. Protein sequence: CAIRQPDRGGYGYTF.

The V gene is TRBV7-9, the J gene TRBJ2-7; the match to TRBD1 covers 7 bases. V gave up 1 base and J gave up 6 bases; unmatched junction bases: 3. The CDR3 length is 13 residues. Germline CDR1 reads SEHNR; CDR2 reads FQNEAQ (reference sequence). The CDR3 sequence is CASSLGSGGEQYF. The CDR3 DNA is TGTGCCAGCAGCTTAGGATCAGGGGGCGAGCAGTACTTC.

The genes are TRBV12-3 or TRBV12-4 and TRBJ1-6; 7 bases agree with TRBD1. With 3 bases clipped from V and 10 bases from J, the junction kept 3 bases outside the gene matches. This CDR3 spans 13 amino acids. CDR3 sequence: CASSLGQLSPLHF. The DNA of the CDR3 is TGTGCCAGCAGTTTGGGACAGCTGTCACCCCTCCACTTT.

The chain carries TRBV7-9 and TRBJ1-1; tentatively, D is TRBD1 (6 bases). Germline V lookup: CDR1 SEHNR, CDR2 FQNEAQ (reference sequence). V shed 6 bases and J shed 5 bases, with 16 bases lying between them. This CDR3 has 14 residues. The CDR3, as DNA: TGTGCCAGCAGTTGGGGGGGCGCGGATACTGAAGCTTTCTTT. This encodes CASSWGGADTEAFF.

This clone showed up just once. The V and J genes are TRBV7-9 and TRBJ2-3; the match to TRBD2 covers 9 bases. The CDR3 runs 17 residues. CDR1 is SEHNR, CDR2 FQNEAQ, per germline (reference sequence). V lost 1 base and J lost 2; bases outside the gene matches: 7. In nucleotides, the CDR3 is TGTGCCAGCAGCTTAGGGAGACTAGCGGAATCCACAGATACGCAGTATTTT. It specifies CASSLGRLAESTDTQYF.

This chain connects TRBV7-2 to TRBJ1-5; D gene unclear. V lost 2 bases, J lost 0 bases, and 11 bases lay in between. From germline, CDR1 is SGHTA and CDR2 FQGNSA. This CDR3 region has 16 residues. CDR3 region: CASSLQMTFSNQPQHF. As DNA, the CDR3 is TGTGCCAGCAGCTTACAGATGACCTTTAGCAATCAGCCCCAGCATTTT.

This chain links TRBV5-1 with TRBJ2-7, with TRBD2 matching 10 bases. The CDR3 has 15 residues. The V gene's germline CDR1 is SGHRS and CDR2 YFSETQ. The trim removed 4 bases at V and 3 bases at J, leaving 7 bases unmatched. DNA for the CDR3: TGCGCCAGCAGCCGAACTAGCGGGATGTACTACGAGCAGTACTTC. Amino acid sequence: CASSRTSGMYYEQYF.

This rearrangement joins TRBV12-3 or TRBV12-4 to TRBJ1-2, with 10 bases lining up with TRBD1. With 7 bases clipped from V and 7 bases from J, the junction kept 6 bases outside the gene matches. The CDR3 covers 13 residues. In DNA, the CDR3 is TGTGCCAGCAATGACAGGGGGCTCAGTGGCTACACCTTC. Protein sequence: CASNDRGLSGYTF.

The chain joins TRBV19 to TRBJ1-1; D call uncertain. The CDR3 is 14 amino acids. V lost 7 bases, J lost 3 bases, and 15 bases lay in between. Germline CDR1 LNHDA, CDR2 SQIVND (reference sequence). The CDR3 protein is CASTLVGWDTEAFF. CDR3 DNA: TGTGCCAGTACTCTCGTTGGGTGGGACACTGAAGCTTTCTTT.